Listed here are 7 T cell receptor beta chains from one sample, sequenced in a study of cytomegalovirus exposure and HLA in healthy donors (TCRdb year 2017). Preparation of the library involved the immunoSEQ multiplex PCR assay. The multiplex PCR relied on a mix of 60 forward primers for TCR Vbeta segments and 13 reverse primers for TCR Jbeta segments. As stored in TCRdb, this immuneACCESS dataset retains in-frame rearrangements with V and J assigned. A fraction of the clones does not appear; measured against another copy, unresolved V genes explain less than half of the discrepancy, and the remainder lacks a known reason. Recorded for this sample are more than 120,000 clones; more than 75% of them occurred a single time. The ten largest clones add up to roughly 6.2% of the sample. Sequencing used PBMCs. The receptors were sampled from a woman aged 40 to 50 in good health and CMV-seropositive.

The rearrangement uses TRBV4-2 and TRBJ2-7; TRBD1 aligns across 8 bases. There are 17 residues in the CDR3. V was clipped by 0 bases and J by 3 bases; unmatched bases: 10. Germline loops: CDR1 LGHNA, CDR2 YNFKEQ. Here the CDR3 reads CASSQDGRQGKFYEQYF. As DNA, the CDR3 is TGTGCCAGCAGCCAAGATGGAAGACAGGGGAAGTTCTACGAGCAGTACTTC.

The chain joins TRBV9 to TRBJ2-7; tentative D call: TRBD2 (7 bases). Germline values: CDR1 SGDLS, CDR2 YYNGEE. The V end was cut by 0 bases, the J end by 3 bases, with 16 bases between. The CDR3 is 16 amino acids. The CDR3 here is CASSVGKGGNYYEQYF. In nucleotides, the CDR3 is TGTGCCAGCAGCGTAGGGAAGGGGGGGAACTACTACGAGCAGTACTTC.

About this clone itself: One junction end disagrees with the germline gene, perhaps due to a read error. V is TRBV7-9 and J is TRBJ2-1, with TRBD2 identical over 12 bases. There are 17 residues in the CDR3. From germline, CDR1 is SEHNR and CDR2 FQNEAQ (reference sequence). For the CDR3, the DNA is TGTGCCAGAAGCTTGTCGGCGACTAGCGGGAGCTACAATGAGCAGTTCTTC. This encodes CARSLSATSGSYNEQFF.

The gene calls are TRBV28 and TRBJ1-5; D perhaps matches TRBD1 (5 bases). Trimming left V 4 bases short and J 8 bases short, with 15 bases between. The CDR3 loop spans 14 amino acids. Germline assignment: CDR1 MDHEN and CDR2 SYDVKM. The CDR3 loop is CASSSRTPQEPQHF. CDR3 sequence (DNA): TGTGCCAGCAGTTCTAGAACACCACAGGAGCCCCAGCATTTT. Using reference TRBV28 and TRBJ1-5 for the parts outside the CDR3, the full variable domain is DVKVTQSSRYLVKRTGEKVFLECVQDMDHENMFWYRQDPGLGLRLIYFSYDVKMKEKGDIPEGYSVSREKKERFSLILESASTNQTSMYLCASSSRTPQEPQHFGDGTRLSIL.

This sequence joins TRBV28 and TRBJ2-5; D remains ambiguous. This CDR3 has 12 residues. Germline assignment: CDR1 MDHEN and CDR2 SYDVKM. V lost 6 bases and J lost 5, with 10 bases in between. The CDR3 protein is CASRVTGETQYF. As DNA, the CDR3 is TGTGCCAGCAGGGTGACTGGGGAGACCCAGTACTTC.

The chain links TRBV28 to TRBJ2-7; TRBD2 agrees at 7 bases. Per the germline V gene, CDR1 is MDHEN and CDR2 is SYDVKM. This CDR3 has 14 amino acids. The V gene end was trimmed by 8 bases and the J gene end by 3 bases; junction bases not matched to a gene: 10. CDR3 residues: CASVPGGSSYEQYF. In DNA form, the CDR3 reads TGTGCCAGCGTCCCGGGGGGAAGTAGCTACGAGCAGTACTTC.

The V gene is TRBV4-1, the J gene TRBJ2-7, with D possibly TRBD2 on 6 matching bases. V was pared by 5 bases and J by 5 bases, with 19 bases between. This CDR3 has 15 amino acids. In germline, CDR1 is MGHRA, CDR2 YSYEKL. Here the CDR3 reads CASSGTPRDGDEQYF. As DNA, the CDR3 is TGCGCCAGCAGCGGGACGCCGCGGGACGGGGACGAGCAGTACTTC.